The entry below gives a single T cell receptor beta chain sequence along with its context. Its antigen is still unknown. This specimen belongs to a study of T cell responses to AZD1222 COVID-19 vaccine. The overall study: Second-dose schedules of about 4 or about 12 weeks were combined.

Sequencing was performed with immunoSEQ multiplex PCR; in TCRdb, only in-frame clones are kept and a portion is missing. The sample records 150,000 or so clones, about 92% being singletons. The CDR3 has 16 residues. CDR1 is LGHNA and CDR2 is YSLEER in the germline V gene. Trimming stripped 0 bases from V and 4 bases from J, with 13 bases between. Study-wide points: Just a handful of AZD1222 recipients were seropositive at baseline.

Sequenced here: peripheral blood, sampled on day 0 of AZD1222 vaccination. The sequence came from an adult in good health. V and J are TRBV4-3 and TRBJ1-5, with a possible D match to TRBD1 (5 bases). The CDR3 DNA follows: TGCGCCAGCAGCCAAGATAGACAGCTCCTAAATCAGCCCCAGCATTTT. Protein sequence: CASSQDRQLLNQPQHF.